These T cell receptor beta chains were read from a single sample in a study of PD-1 blockade in classical Hodgkin lymphoma. Sequencing used immunoSEQ multiplex PCR; TCRdb keeps in-frame clones, though not all of them. The data show around 45,000 clones, approximately 70% seen once. Sequenced material: peripheral blood mononuclear cells (PBMCs), taken before the second cycle of nivolumab. These receptor sequences come from a human donor with classical Hodgkin lymphoma. CDR3s include the opening cysteine and the closing phenylalanine or tryptophan. Fields, in order: CDR3 DNA, CDR3 protein, clone size, V gene, J gene, D gene. A D gene is named only where the DNA matches it firmly. Size is omitted from some rows. Given values are once, few, many or a class for expanded clones.

TGTGCCAGCAGCCCTCCGATAGACAGGAACTATGGCTACACCTTC,CASSPPIDRNYGYTF,once,TRBV7-9,TRBJ1-2,-
TGTGCCAGCAGCTTATATAAGTCGGGTAGCTACGAGCAGTACTTC,CASSLYKSGSYEQYF,-,TRBV7-2,TRBJ2-7,-
TGTGCCAGCAGTTTAATTGTGGGTTTCAATGGCTACACCTTC,CASSLIVGFNGYTF,-,TRBV27,TRBJ1-2,-
TGTGCCAGCAGGGCAGGGGGGGATCGCTATGGCTACACCTTC,CASRAGGDRYGYTF,once,TRBV6-1,TRBJ1-2,TRBD1
TGCGCCAGCAGCCAAGAAGGGCTCAGGGGGGAAGCTTTCTTT,CASSQEGLRGEAFF,-,TRBV4-3,TRBJ1-1,TRBD1
TGTGCCAGCCGAACTAGCGGGAGTCGGACCGGGGAGCTGTTTTTT,CASRTSGSRTGELFF,once,TRBV27,TRBJ2-2,TRBD2
TGTGCCAGCAGCGAGGGGGGCGGAGGTTTTTCGGATACGCAGTATTTT,CASSEGGGGFSDTQYF,-,TRBV9,TRBJ2-3,-
TGTGCCATCCCTACCGATCACGGGGGCCCGAACACCGGGGAGCTGTTTTTT,CAIPTDHGGPNTGELFF,few,TRBV7-9,TRBJ2-2,-
TGTGCCAGCAGTTACTCCAGGGGCACTGAAGCTTTCTTT,CASSYSRGTEAFF,-,TRBV6-5,TRBJ1-1,-
TGTGCCATCAGTGAGGGTGGCACAGGGTTAGGCTACACCTTC,CAISEGGTGLGYTF,-,TRBV10-3,TRBJ1-2,-
TGTGCCAGCACCCTAGCGGGGGGGCCCTCAAGCTCCTACAATGAGCAGTTCTTC,CASTLAGGPSSSYNEQFF,-,TRBV7-6,TRBJ2-1,TRBD2
TGCGCCAGCAGCCAAGATAGATGGGACAGGGGCTATGGCTACACCTTC,CASSQDRWDRGYGYTF,-,TRBV5-8,TRBJ1-2,TRBD1
TGTGCCAGCAGCTGGAGTAGTTCGGGCTCCTACGAGCAGTACTTC,CASSWSSSGSYEQYF,few,TRBV7-9,TRBJ2-7,-
TGTGCCAGCAGCGTATCAGGGGGCCCACTAGAGACCCAGTACTTC,CASSVSGGPLETQYF,-,TRBV9,TRBJ2-5,TRBD1
TGTGCCAGCAGTCAGGGCGGCGGAAACATTCAGTACTTC,CASSQGGGNIQYF,-,TRBV6-4,TRBJ2-4,-
TGTGCCAGCAGCCTTCAGAGGACCCAAGACTATAATTCACCCCTCCACTTT,CASSLQRTQDYNSPLHF,-,TRBV9,TRBJ1-6,-
TGTGCCAGCAGCCAAGATTGGGGGGTAATGTCCTACAATGAGCAGTTCTTC,CASSQDWGVMSYNEQFF,-,TRBV4-2,TRBJ2-1,-
TGTGCCAGCAGTCAAGCCGGACAGGCCCTCGAGCAGTACTTC,CASSQAGQALEQYF,-,TRBV6-5,TRBJ2-7,TRBD1
TGCGCCAGCAGTCGTATCGGGACCATAGAAAACATTCAGTACTTC,CASSRIGTIENIQYF,few,TRBV5-1,TRBJ2-4,-
TGTGCCAGCAGCTCCGGACAGGGGTGGGCCTACGAGCAGTACTTC,CASSSGQGWAYEQYF,-,TRBV7-9,TRBJ2-7,TRBD1
TGTGCCAGCAGCCCGTGGAAGGGTTTCGAAAAACTGTTTTTT,CASSPWKGFEKLFF,-,TRBV11-2,TRBJ1-4,-
TGTGCCAGCTCACCACCAAGCTCCTACGAGCAGTACTTC,CASSPPSSYEQYF,-,TRBV18,TRBJ2-7,-
TGTGCCAGCAGTTATGGGCCGGGCATCTCTGGAAACACCATATATTTT,CASSYGPGISGNTIYF,few,TRBV6-5,TRBJ1-3,-
TGCGCCAGCAGCCAACGTCAGGGAGGATACGAGCAGTACTTC,CASSQRQGGYEQYF,medium-sized,TRBV4-3,TRBJ2-7,-
TGCAGCGTGAAGGGAGCAGGAGGCTCCTACAATGAGCAGTTCTTC,CSVKGAGGSYNEQFF,few,TRBV29-1,TRBJ2-1,-
TGCAGCGTCGAAGCAGGACAGGGGTCGTACGAGCAGTACTTC,CSVEAGQGSYEQYF,-,TRBV29-1,TRBJ2-7,TRBD1
TGTGCCAGCCCGGACAAGGACGGGGAGCTGTTTTTT,CASPDKDGELFF,-,TRBV18,TRBJ2-2,-
TGCAGCGTTGAGGGACAGGGGTACGAGCAGTACTTC,CSVEGQGYEQYF,few,TRBV29-1,TRBJ2-7,TRBD1
-,CASAGVAGGSYF,once,TRBV6-5,TRBJ2-7,-
TGTGCCAGCAGCTTCGACTCCTACGAGCAGTACTTC,CASSFDSYEQYF,-,TRBV9,TRBJ2-7,-
TGTGCCAGCAGTTTAGCCGGACACTTTATGAACACTGAAGCTTTCTTT,CASSLAGHFMNTEAFF,few,TRBV27,TRBJ1-1,-
TGTGCCAGCAGTTTCGGGGCAGAACTAGCGGGAGAGGAGACCCAGTACTTC,CASSFGAELAGEETQYF,few,TRBV28,TRBJ2-5,TRBD2
TGTGCCAGCAGCTCCGGGACTAGACGCCAAGAGACCCAGTACTTC,CASSSGTRRQETQYF,-,TRBV11-2,TRBJ2-5,TRBD2
TGTGCCAGCAGCGAAGGGACGGGCGGAATCTATGGCTACACCTTC,CASSEGTGGIYGYTF,once,TRBV7-8,TRBJ1-2,-
TGTGCCAGCAGCTTAGAAGGGACAGGGGTCCACGAGCAGTACTTC,CASSLEGTGVHEQYF,few,TRBV7-6,TRBJ2-7,TRBD1
TGTGCCAGCAACCAGGGCTACGAGCAGTACTTC,CASNQGYEQYF,-,TRBV2,TRBJ2-7,-
TGTGCCAGCAGCACCGGAAGAATCATGAACACTGAAGCTTTCTTT,CASSTGRIMNTEAFF,-,TRBV11-2,TRBJ1-1,-
TGTGCCAGCAGCCAAGGACTAGCGGGGCTATACAATGAGCAGTTCTTC,CASSQGLAGLYNEQFF,-,TRBV5-6,TRBJ2-1,TRBD2
TGCAGCGTCCAGGGGGATGGCTACACCTTC,CSVQGDGYTF,-,TRBV29-1,TRBJ1-2,TRBD1
TGTGCCAGCAGGGTAGACACGAACACTGAAGCTTTCTTT,CASRVDTNTEAFF,once,TRBV6-1,TRBJ1-1,-
TGTGCCAGCAGCTTTAGGGCAGTAAAAAATGAAAAACTGTTTTTT,CASSFRAVKNEKLFF,-,TRBV5-6,TRBJ1-4,-
TGTGCCAGCAGCATATCCGAGGCTAGCGCCGAGCAGTACTTC,CASSISEASAEQYF,-,TRBV7-6,TRBJ2-7,-